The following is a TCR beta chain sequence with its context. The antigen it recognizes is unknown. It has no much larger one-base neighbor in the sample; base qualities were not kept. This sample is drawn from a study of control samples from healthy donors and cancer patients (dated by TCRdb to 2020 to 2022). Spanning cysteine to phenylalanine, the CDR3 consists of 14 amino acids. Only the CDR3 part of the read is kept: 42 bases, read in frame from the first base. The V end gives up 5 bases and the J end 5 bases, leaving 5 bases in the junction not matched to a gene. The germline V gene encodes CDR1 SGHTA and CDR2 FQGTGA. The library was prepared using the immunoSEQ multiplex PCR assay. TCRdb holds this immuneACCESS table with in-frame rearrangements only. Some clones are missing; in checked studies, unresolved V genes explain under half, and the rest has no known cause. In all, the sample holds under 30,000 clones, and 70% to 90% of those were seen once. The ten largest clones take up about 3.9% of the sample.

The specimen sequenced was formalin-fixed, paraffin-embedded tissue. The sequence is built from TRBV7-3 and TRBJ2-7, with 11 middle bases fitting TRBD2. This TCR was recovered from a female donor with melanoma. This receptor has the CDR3 CASSLAGGFNEQYF. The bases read TGTGCCAGCAGCCTAGCGGGAGGATTTAACGAGCAGTACTTC.